The rows below give T cell receptor beta chains drawn from one sample of a study of blood T cell repertoires in COVID-19. Sequenced by immunoSEQ multiplex PCR; TCRdb stores in-frame clones only, minus some. The sample has roughly 260,000 clones; approximately 90% are singletons. The sequenced sample consisted of PBMCs or T cells enriched from blood (not recorded which). The receptors were gathered from a human donor in a cohort exposed to, infected with or recovered from COVID-19 (not recorded which). The donor label of this sample is uncertain. Both conserved end residues are part of each CDR3. Each record gives: V gene, D gene, clone size, J gene, CDR3 protein, CDR3 DNA. The D gene is left open where the match is weak. A row's size may be missing; if present it is once, few, many or a size class.

V gene: TRBV7-8; D gene: TRBD1; clone size: .; J gene: TRBJ1-2; CDR3 protein: CASSAGTGENYGYTF; CDR3 DNA: TGTGCCAGCAGCGCTGGGACAGGGGAAAACTATGGCTACACCTTC
V gene: TRBV19; D gene: .; clone size: .; J gene: TRBJ1-5; CDR3 protein: CASSIMQNRNQPQHF; CDR3 DNA: TGTGCCAGTAGTATTATGCAGAACCGCAATCAGCCCCAGCATTTT
V gene: TRBV4-1; D gene: .; clone size: few; J gene: TRBJ2-2; CDR3 protein: CASSPREWEGLFF; CDR3 DNA: TGCGCCAGCAGCCCTCGGGAGTGGGAAGGGCTGTTTTTT
V gene: TRBV19; D gene: .; clone size: .; J gene: TRBJ2-3; CDR3 protein: CASNPLGGRFTDTQYF; CDR3 DNA: TGTGCCAGTAACCCCCTCGGAGGACGGTTCACGGATACGCAGTATTTT
V gene: TRBV19; D gene: TRBD2; clone size: .; J gene: TRBJ2-3; CDR3 protein: CASSMGLAGGSSTDTQYF; CDR3 DNA: TGTGCCAGTAGTATGGGACTAGCGGGGGGTTCTAGCACAGATACGCAGTATTTT
V gene: TRBV27; D gene: .; clone size: .; J gene: TRBJ1-1; CDR3 protein: CASSRVPNTEAFF; CDR3 DNA: TGTGCCAGCAGCAGGGTCCCGAACACTGAAGCTTTCTTT
V gene: TRBV27; D gene: .; clone size: .; J gene: TRBJ1-2; CDR3 protein: CASSLGPGDGARGYTF; CDR3 DNA: TGTGCCAGCAGTTTAGGGCCAGGGGACGGGGCTAGAGGCTACACCTTC
V gene: TRBV9; D gene: TRBD1; clone size: .; J gene: TRBJ1-4; CDR3 protein: CASSRQGEMAGIDEKLFF; CDR3 DNA: TGTGCCAGCAGCCGACAGGGGGAAATGGCAGGTATAGACGAAAAACTGTTTTTT
V gene: TRBV10-1; D gene: TRBD1; clone size: .; J gene: TRBJ1-1; CDR3 protein: CASSESGTGVIPEAFF; CDR3 DNA: TGCGCCAGCAGTGAATCCGGGACAGGGGTAATCCCCGAAGCTTTCTTT
V gene: TRBV7-2; D gene: TRBD1; clone size: .; J gene: TRBJ1-6; CDR3 protein: CASSSRGPPMISPLHF; CDR3 DNA: TGTGCCAGCAGCTCCAGGGGGCCCCCCATGATTTCACCCCTCCACTTT
V gene: TRBV19; D gene: TRBD1; clone size: .; J gene: TRBJ1-2; CDR3 protein: CASSTQGARYGYTF; CDR3 DNA: TGTGCCAGTAGTACACAGGGGGCTCGATATGGCTACACCTTC
V gene: TRBV4-3; D gene: TRBD1; clone size: .; J gene: TRBJ1-2; CDR3 protein: CASSQDRTGNYGYTF; CDR3 DNA: TGCGCCAGCAGCCAAGATCGGACAGGGAACTATGGCTACACCTTC
V gene: TRBV7-2; D gene: .; clone size: .; J gene: TRBJ1-5; CDR3 protein: CASSIRGAGNQPQHF; CDR3 DNA: TGTGCCAGCAGCATCAGGGGTGCGGGCAATCAGCCCCAGCATTTT
V gene: TRBV5-1; D gene: .; clone size: .; J gene: TRBJ2-2; CDR3 protein: CASSFGPPLGGATAGELFF; CDR3 DNA: TGCGCCAGCAGCTTTGGCCCCCCCCTCGGAGGGGCTACGGCCGGGGAGCTGTTTTTT
V gene: TRBV30; D gene: .; clone size: .; J gene: TRBJ1-1; CDR3 protein: CAWSGWGVRDPEAFF; CDR3 DNA: TGTGCCTGGAGTGGCTGGGGGGTGAGGGACCCTGAAGCTTTCTTT
V gene: TRBV7-2; D gene: TRBD2; clone size: .; J gene: TRBJ2-7; CDR3 protein: CASSLMAGGRYEQYF; CDR3 DNA: TGTGCCAGCAGCTTAATGGCGGGGGGGCGGTACGAGCAGTACTTC
V gene: TRBV5-8; D gene: .; clone size: .; J gene: TRBJ2-7; CDR3 protein: CASSFSYEQYF; CDR3 DNA: TGTGCCAGCAGCTTTAGCTACGAGCAGTACTTC
V gene: TRBV19; D gene: .; clone size: .; J gene: TRBJ1-5; CDR3 protein: CASKEGGLGNQPQHF; CDR3 DNA: TGTGCCAGTAAGGAGGGGGGGCTGGGCAATCAGCCCCAGCATTTT